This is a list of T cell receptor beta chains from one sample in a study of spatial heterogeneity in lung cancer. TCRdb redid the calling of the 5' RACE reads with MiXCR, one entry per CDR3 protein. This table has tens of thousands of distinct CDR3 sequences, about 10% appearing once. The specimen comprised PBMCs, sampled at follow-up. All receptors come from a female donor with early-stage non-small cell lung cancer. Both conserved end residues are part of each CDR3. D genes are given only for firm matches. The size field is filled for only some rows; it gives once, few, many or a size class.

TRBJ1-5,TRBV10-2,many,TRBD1,CASSGTGFNQPQHF,TGCGCCAGCAGTGGGACAGGATTCAATCAGCCCCAGCATTTT
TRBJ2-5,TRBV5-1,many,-,CASSLAPGQRETQYF,TGCGCCAGCAGCTTGGCCCCGGGACAACGGGAGACCCAGTACTTC
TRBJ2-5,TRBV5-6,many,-,CASSLYRETQYF,TGTGCCAGCAGCTTATACCGAGAGACCCAGTACTTC
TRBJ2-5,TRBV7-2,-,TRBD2,CASSLEQRGRVATQYF,TGTGCCAGCAGCTTAGAGCAGCGGGGGCGAGTAGCGACCCAGTACTTC
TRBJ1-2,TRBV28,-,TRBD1,CASSPLTPGQGAKGYTF,TGTGCCAGCAGTCCCCTAACCCCGGGACAGGGTGCCAAGGGCTACACCTTC
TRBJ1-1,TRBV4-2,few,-,CASSQVGVNTGAFF,TGTGCCAGCAGCCAAGTGGGGGTGAACACTGGAGCTTTCTTT
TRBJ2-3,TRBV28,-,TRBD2,CASSFPGGQDTQYF,TGTGCCAGCAGTTTTCCGGGGGGGCAAGATACGCAGTATTTT
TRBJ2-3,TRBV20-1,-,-,CSARDDRKEPDTQYF,TGCAGTGCTAGGGACGACAGAAAGGAGCCAGATACGCAGTATTTT
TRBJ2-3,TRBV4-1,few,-,CASSQVVLDTDTQYF,TGCGCCAGCAGCCAAGTGGTCTTAGACACAGATACGCAGTATTTT
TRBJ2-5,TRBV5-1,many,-,CASSPYSQETQYF,TGCGCCAGCAGCCCGTACAGTCAAGAGACCCAGTACTTC
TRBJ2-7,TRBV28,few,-,CASSLTGGLPYEQYF,TGTGCCAGCAGTTTAACGGGGGGCCTACCATACGAGCAGTACTTC
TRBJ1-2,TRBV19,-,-,CASRLIDSSYGYTF,TGTGCCAGTAGACTCATCGACAGTTCCTATGGCTACACCTTC
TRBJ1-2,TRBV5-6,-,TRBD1,CASSLAWTGDGYTF,TGTGCCAGCAGCTTGGCGTGGACAGGGGACGGCTACACCTTC
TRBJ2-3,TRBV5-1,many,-,CASTFGGTSTDTQYF,TGCGCCAGCACCTTTGGCGGGACCAGCACAGATACGCAGTATTTT
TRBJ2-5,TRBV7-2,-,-,CASSLDQAGTQYF,TGTGCCAGCAGCTTAGACCAAGCAGGGACCCAGTACTTC
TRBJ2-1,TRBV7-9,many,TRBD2,CASSSGGLREDEQFF,TGTGCCAGCAGCTCTGGGGGACTCCGGGAGGATGAGCAGTTCTTC
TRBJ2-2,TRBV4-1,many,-,CASSQMYERYTGELFF,TGCGCCAGCAGCCAGATGTATGAGAGATACACCGGGGAGCTGTTTTTT
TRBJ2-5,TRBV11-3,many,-,CASSSTARETQYF,TGTGCCAGCAGCTCCACGGCGAGGGAGACCCAGTACTTC
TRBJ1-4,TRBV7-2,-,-,CASSLDRRNEKLFF,TGTGCCAGCAGCCTCGACAGACGGAACGAAAAACTGTTTTTT
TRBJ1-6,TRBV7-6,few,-,CASSLAGVNSPLHF,TGTGCCAGCAGCTTAGCAGGGGTTAATTCACCCCTCCACTTT
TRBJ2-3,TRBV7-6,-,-,CASSFTGGTDTQYF,TGTGCCAGCAGCTTCACTGGGGGCACAGATACGCAGTATTTT
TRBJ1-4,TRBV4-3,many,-,CASSQVGSANEKLFF,TGCGCCAGCAGCCAAGTGGGGTCCGCTAATGAAAAACTGTTTTTT
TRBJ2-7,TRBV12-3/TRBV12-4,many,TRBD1,CASTLGTGGFEQYF,TGTGCCAGCACCCTCGGGACAGGGGGCTTTGAGCAGTACTTC
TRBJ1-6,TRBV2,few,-,CASSREGLGSPLHF,TGTGCCAGCAGTCGTGAGGGGCTAGGGTCACCCCTCCACTTT
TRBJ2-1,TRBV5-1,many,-,CAGLRTRGFSYNEQFF,TGCGCCGGCCTTCGCACCAGAGGCTTTTCCTACAATGAGCAGTTCTTC
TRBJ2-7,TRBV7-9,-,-,CASSLSSPFVYEQYF,TGTGCCAGCAGCTTATCCAGCCCTTTTGTCTACGAGCAGTACTTC
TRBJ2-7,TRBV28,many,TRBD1,CASSPDRGGSEQYF,TGTGCCAGCAGTCCGGACAGGGGGGGATCAGAGCAGTACTTC
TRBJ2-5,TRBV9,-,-,CASSDRLAGGQETQYF,TGTGCCAGCAGCGATAGATTAGCTGGGGGGCAAGAGACCCAGTACTTC
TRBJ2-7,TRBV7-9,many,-,CASSPQTGEQYF,TGTGCCAGCAGCCCACAGACAGGCGAGCAGTACTTC
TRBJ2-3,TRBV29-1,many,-,CSVGADVDTQYF,TGCAGCGTCGGAGCCGATGTAGATACGCAGTATTTT
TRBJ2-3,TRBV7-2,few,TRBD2,CASSLGLAGGPGDTQYF,TGTGCCAGCAGTCTCGGACTAGCGGGGGGGCCGGGGGATACGCAGTATTTT
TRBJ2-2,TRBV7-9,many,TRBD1,CASSPGQGGTGELFF,TGTGCCAGCAGCCCCGGACAGGGTGGGACCGGGGAGCTGTTTTTT
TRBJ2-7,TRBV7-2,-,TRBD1,CASSPGTGSPYEQYF,TGTGCCAGCAGCCCCGGGACAGGGAGTCCCTACGAGCAGTACTTC
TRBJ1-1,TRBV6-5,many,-,CASSSAWAGTEAFF,TGTGCCAGCAGTTCCGCATGGGCGGGCACTGAAGCTTTCTTT
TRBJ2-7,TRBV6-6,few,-,CASSRLDRQYF,TGTGCCAGCAGTCGGCTGGATCGGCAGTACTTC
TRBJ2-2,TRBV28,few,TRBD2,CASSLLPTGTSGNTGELFF,TGTGCCAGCAGCCTACTCCCGACGGGGACTAGCGGAAACACCGGGGAGCTGTTTTTT